The T cell receptor beta chain under discussion was sequenced for a study of shared clonotypes between healthy human individuals. Study-level results: Shared clonotypes across all four donors exceeded non-shared ones in generation probability. Represented diversity, genetic and exposure-history alike, was limited by few donors.

Assay used: immunoSEQ multiplex PCR; TCRdb lists only in-frame clones, some missing. The sample consists of 2 million to 2.5 million clones, approximately 94% of them appearing once. This clone has only a few counts. Antigen: not known. A read error may account for a junction end that differs from germline. The CDR3 runs to 14 residues. Germline V gives CDR1 SGHTA, CDR2 FQGTGA. Naive CD8 isolation took CD45RO-negative cells positively selected for CCR7 and excluded terminally differentiated effector memory CD45RA+ cells. Sequencing was done on a sample of naive CD8+ T cells from PBMCs. The receptor was isolated from a man between 18 and 29 years old in good health. Some clones in this sample may be carry-over from other donors' samples. The V gene is TRBV7-3, the J gene TRBJ1-3, with D possibly TRBD1 on 5 matching bases. The CDR3 region is CASSLAGPGHTIYF. CDR3 sequence (DNA): TGTGCCAGCAGCTTGGCAGGGCCTGGACACACCATATATTTT.